This T cell receptor beta chain was sequenced in a study of cytomegalovirus exposure and HLA in healthy donors. Points from the study as a whole: Three chains tied to CMV proved CMV antigen-specific in vitro.

The PCR contained 60 Vbeta and 13 Jbeta primers. The method was immunoSEQ multiplex PCR; TCRdb's version includes in-frame clones alone and lacks a portion of them. The table shows around 99,000 clones, with 77% occurring only once. For this clone: No antigen is known for it.

Per germline, CDR1 MNHNS and CDR2 SASEGT. This CDR3 contains 16 residues. The V and J ends lost 3 bases and 9 bases, in that order; junction bases with no gene match: 7. What was sequenced was PBMCs. This receptor was obtained from a male donor in good health and CMV-seronegative. The chain combines TRBV6-1 with TRBJ1-6; 11 bases match TRBD1. DNA for the CDR3: TGTGCCAGCAGTGAGGACAGGGGGCTGAAGGGTTCACCCCTCCACTTT. Protein: CASSEDRGLKGSPLHF.